These 17 T cell receptor beta chains were all obtained from the same sample, sequenced in a study of blood T cell repertoires in COVID-19. The data were produced by immunoSEQ multiplex PCR, yet TCRdb's version contains in-frame clones alone and is incomplete. The sample lists 380,000 or so clones, roughly 86% seen once, with 1.1% in the top ten. Sequenced material: peripheral blood. These receptors were obtained from a human donor with acute or convalescent COVID-19. The donor label of this sample is uncertain.

This chain links TRBV7-2 with TRBJ1-3; D is unclear. This CDR3 is 17 amino acids long. Germline V gene data show CDR1 as SGHTA and CDR2 as FQGNSA. The V end lost 3 bases, the J end lost 0 bases, and 15 bases lay between the germline ends. CDR3 loop: CASSLVPGTRSGNTIYF. As DNA, the CDR3 is TGTGCCAGCAGCTTGGTTCCAGGCACCCGCTCTGGAAACACCATATATTTT. The entire variable domain, with the rest obtained from reference TRBV7-2 and TRBJ1-3, is as follows: GAGVSQSPSNKVTEKGKDVELRCDPISGHTALYWYRQSLGQGLEFLIYFQGNSAPDKSGLPSDRFSAERTGGSVSTLTIQRTQQEDSAVYLCASSLVPGTRSGNTIYFGEGSWLTVV.

This clone was seen a single time. This chain links TRBV6-6 with TRBJ1-6; D uncertain. The CDR3 runs to 14 residues. Between the trimmed V and J ends, which lost 4 bases and 7 bases, there was a span of 11 bases. The germline gives CDR1 MNHNY, CDR2 SVGAGI (reference sequence). DNA for the CDR3: TGTGCCAGCAGTTTTGAACACCAAAATTCACCCCTCCACTTT. This translates into CASSFEHQNSPLHF.

The chain joins TRBV27 to TRBJ1-5, with 7 bases lining up with TRBD1. Germline CDR1 reads MNHEY; CDR2 reads SMNVEV (reference sequence). CDR3 length: 15 residues. Unmatched junction bases numbered 6, after V lost 5 bases and J lost 2 bases. The chain's CDR3 is CASSVDRAGNQPQHF. The DNA of the CDR3 is TGTGCCAGCAGTGTCGACAGGGCTGGCAATCAGCCCCAGCATTTT.

The chain is built from TRBV10-2 and TRBJ2-7; TRBD1 matches 10 bases. Unmatched junction bases numbered 3, after V lost 6 bases and J lost 1 base. The CDR3 has 14 amino acids. In germline, CDR1 is WSHSY, CDR2 SAAADI. The CDR3 region has the DNA TGCGCCAGCAGGGGACAGGGGAGGTCCTACGAGCAGTACTTC. Protein: CASRGQGRSYEQYF.

With regard to this clone: A junction boundary mismatches the germline segment, possibly from a read error. The chain couples TRBV28 to TRBJ1-6; 9 bases are shared with TRBD1. This CDR3 spans 15 amino acids. Germline CDR1 reads MDHEN; CDR2 reads SYDVKM. CDR3 sequence reads: CASSGQGSFNSPLHF. The DNA for the CDR3 is TGTGCCAGCAGCGGACAGGGGTCCTTTAATTCACCCCTCCACTTT.

This chain joins TRBV6-1 and TRBJ1-2, with D unresolved. The length of the CDR3 is 13 residues. Germline values: CDR1 MNHNS, CDR2 SASEGT. Trimming took off 1 base at V and 5 bases at J, with 8 bases between the two ends. The CDR3 protein is CASSEVRTYGYTF. The CDR3 DNA sequence: TGTGCCAGCAGTGAAGTCCGGACTTATGGCTACACCTTC.

DNA of the CDR3: TGTGCCAGCAGTCTCCAGGAATACGAGCAGTACTTC. Translation gives CASSLQEYEQYF. V usage is TRBV6-5 and J usage is TRBJ2-7, with no clear D. The V end was cut by 5 bases, the J end by 4 bases, with 9 bases between. CDR3 length: 12 amino acids. Germline lookup yields CDR1 MNHEY and CDR2 SVGAGI.

Comments on this clone: Other nucleotide sequences from this sample produce the same CDR3. This rearrangement joins TRBV3-1 (or the pseudogene TRBV3-2) to TRBJ1-3; 7 bases map to TRBD1. With V trimmed by 4 bases and J by 4 bases, 4 bases remained unmatched. This CDR3 is built from 14 residues. The germline V gene has CDR1 LGHDT and CDR2 YNNKEL (reference sequence). The CDR3 loop reads CASSPRDSGNTIYF. CDR3 nucleotides: TGTGCCAGCAGCCCTCGGGACAGCGGAAACACCATATATTTT.

CDR3 nucleotide sequence: TGTGCCAGCAGTGGAGGCATCGGGACACTCAACACTGAAGCTTTCTTT. Translated: CASSGGIGTLNTEAFF. This chain joins TRBV6-1 and TRBJ1-1; maybe TRBD1 (6 bases). Germline CDR1 reads MNHNS; CDR2 reads SASEGT. The CDR3 covers 16 residues. With 4 bases removed from V and 2 bases from J, the gap between germline ends came to 17 bases.

V is TRBV24-1 and J is TRBJ2-7, with 7 nucleotides matching TRBD2. Germline CDR1 reads KGHDR; CDR2 reads SFDVKD. V shed 3 bases and J 5 bases; nucleotides not matched to a gene: 6. The CDR3 loop spans 14 amino acids. This CDR3 reads CATSDRTSSDEQYF. CDR3 sequence (DNA): TGTGCCACCAGTGATCGGACTAGTAGCGACGAGCAGTACTTC.

Only a few counts were recorded for this clone. V and J are TRBV27 and TRBJ2-1; 8 nucleotides align to TRBD1. In germline, CDR1 is MNHEY, CDR2 SMNVEV (reference sequence). There are 14 residues in the CDR3. The V gene end was trimmed by 8 bases and the J gene end by 8 bases; junction bases not matched to a gene: 11. This CDR3 is CASVRNRGYDEQFF. DNA of the CDR3: TGTGCCAGCGTCCGGAACAGGGGGTACGATGAGCAGTTCTTC.

The chain joins TRBV7-8 to TRBJ1-1; tentative D call: TRBD1 (5 bases). Trimming pared 1 base from V and 2 bases from J, leaving 14 bases between. The CDR3 consists of 16 residues. Germline lookup yields CDR1 SGHVS and CDR2 FQNEAQ. The CDR3 reads CASSLDAGTGNTEAFF. The CDR3 DNA reads TGTGCCAGCAGCTTAGATGCGGGGACTGGAAACACTGAAGCTTTCTTT.

The chain carries TRBV30 and TRBJ1-1; a possible D gene is TRBD1 (6 bases). The CDR3 contains 15 residues. The germline V gene has CDR1 GTSNPN and CDR2 SVGIG (reference sequence). The V and J ends lost 0 bases and 1 base respectively, with 12 bases between them. The CDR3 spells CAWSVPDRRNTEAFF. CDR3 sequence (DNA): TGTGCCTGGAGTGTACCCGACAGGAGGAACACTGAAGCTTTCTTT.

The V and J genes are TRBV3-1 (or the pseudogene TRBV3-2) and TRBJ1-2, with D unclear. The length of the CDR3 is 11 residues. V was cut by 3 bases and J by 4 bases, with 3 bases left in between. Germline CDR1 is LGHDT and CDR2 is YNNKEL (reference sequence). CDR3: CASSHSYGYTF. The CDR3 nucleotides read TGTGCCAGCAGCCACAGCTATGGCTACACCTTC.

This chain links TRBV6-4 with TRBJ2-3, with 9 bases matching TRBD2. Germline-derived CDR1 and CDR2 are MRHNA and SNTAGT. This CDR3 is 16 amino acids long. The junction had 5 bases not matched to a gene; V was cut back by 2 bases and J by 2 bases. The CDR3 here is CASSDRAGGPTDTQYF. The CDR3 nucleotides read TGTGCCAGCAGTGACAGGGCGGGAGGGCCCACAGATACGCAGTATTTT.

The gene calls are TRBV5-1 and TRBJ2-3, with 7 bases lining up with TRBD2. Germline CDR1 SGHRS, CDR2 YFSETQ. This CDR3 comprises 16 residues. Trimming cost V 2 bases and J 2 bases; bases outside gene matches: 8. CDR3 bases: TGCGCCAGCAGCTTTTTGCTAGCGGCCAACACAGATACGCAGTATTTT. Translated, it gives CASSFLLAANTDTQYF.

In this sample, this clone turned up a few times. The chain recombines TRBV3-1 (or the pseudogene TRBV3-2) with TRBJ2-7; TRBD1 aligns across 9 bases. J lost 7 bases, V lost 4 bases, and 17 bases had no gene match. Germline V gene lookup returns CDR1 LGHDT and CDR2 YNNKEL (reference sequence). The CDR3 covers 17 residues. The CDR3 here is CASSRGGGVQGAGEQYF. The DNA for the CDR3 is TGTGCCAGCAGCCGAGGAGGTGGTGTACAGGGGGCAGGTGAGCAGTACTTC.